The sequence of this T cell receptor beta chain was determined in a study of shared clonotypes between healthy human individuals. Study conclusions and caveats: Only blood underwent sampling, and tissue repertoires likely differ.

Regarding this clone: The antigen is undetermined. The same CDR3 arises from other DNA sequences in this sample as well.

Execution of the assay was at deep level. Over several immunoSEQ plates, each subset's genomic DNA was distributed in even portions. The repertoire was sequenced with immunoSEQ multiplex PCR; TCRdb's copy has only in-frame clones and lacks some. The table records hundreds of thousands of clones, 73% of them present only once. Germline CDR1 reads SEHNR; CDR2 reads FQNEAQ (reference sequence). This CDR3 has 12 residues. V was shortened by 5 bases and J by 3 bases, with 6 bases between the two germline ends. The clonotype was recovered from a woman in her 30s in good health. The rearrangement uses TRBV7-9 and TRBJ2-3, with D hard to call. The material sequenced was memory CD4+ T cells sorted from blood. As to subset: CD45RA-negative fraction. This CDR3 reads CASSLLTDTQYF. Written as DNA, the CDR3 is TGTGCCAGCAGCCTGCTTACAGATACGCAGTATTTT.